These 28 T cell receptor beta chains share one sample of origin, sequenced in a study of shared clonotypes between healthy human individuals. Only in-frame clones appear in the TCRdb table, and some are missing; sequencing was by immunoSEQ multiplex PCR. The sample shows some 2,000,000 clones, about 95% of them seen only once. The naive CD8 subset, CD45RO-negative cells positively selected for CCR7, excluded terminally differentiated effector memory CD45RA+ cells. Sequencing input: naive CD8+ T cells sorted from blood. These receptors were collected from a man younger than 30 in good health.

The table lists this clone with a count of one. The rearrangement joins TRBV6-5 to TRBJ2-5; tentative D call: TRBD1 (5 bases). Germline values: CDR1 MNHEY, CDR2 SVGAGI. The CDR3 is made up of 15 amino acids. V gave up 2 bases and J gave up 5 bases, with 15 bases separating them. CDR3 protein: CASSYGSQGGETQYF. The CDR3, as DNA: TGTGCCAGCAGTTACGGTAGTCAGGGCGGCGAGACCCAGTACTTC.

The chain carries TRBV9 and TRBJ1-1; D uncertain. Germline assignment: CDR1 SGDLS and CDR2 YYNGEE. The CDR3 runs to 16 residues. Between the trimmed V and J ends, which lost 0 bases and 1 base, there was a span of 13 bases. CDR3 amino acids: CASSVGQGPRNTEAFF. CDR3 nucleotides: TGTGCCAGCAGCGTAGGACAAGGACCAAGGAACACTGAAGCTTTCTTT.

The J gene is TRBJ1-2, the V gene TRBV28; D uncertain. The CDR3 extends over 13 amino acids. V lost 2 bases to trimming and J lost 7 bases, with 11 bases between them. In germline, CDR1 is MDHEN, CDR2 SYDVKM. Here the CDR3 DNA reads TGTGCCAGCAGTTTAGGGGAGGCTATTGGCTACACCTTC. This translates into CASSLGEAIGYTF.

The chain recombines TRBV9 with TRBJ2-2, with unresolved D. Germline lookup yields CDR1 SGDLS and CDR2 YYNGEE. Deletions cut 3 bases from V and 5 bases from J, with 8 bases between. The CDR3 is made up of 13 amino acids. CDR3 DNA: TGTGCCAGCAGCGACGAATCGACCGGGGAGCTGTTTTTT. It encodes CASSDESTGELFF.

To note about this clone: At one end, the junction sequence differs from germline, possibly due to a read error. CDR3 DNA: TGTGCTAGCAGCTTTTTCCCCTCGACCGGGGAGCTGTTTTTT. Residues: CASSFFPSTGELFF. The chain joins TRBV7-7 to TRBJ2-2; D gene uncertain. The germline V gene has CDR1 SSHAT and CDR2 FNYEAQ (reference sequence). This CDR3 region has 14 residues.

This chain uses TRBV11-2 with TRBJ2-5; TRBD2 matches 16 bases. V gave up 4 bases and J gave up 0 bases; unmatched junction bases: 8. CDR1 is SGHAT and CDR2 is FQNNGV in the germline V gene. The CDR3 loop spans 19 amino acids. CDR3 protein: CASSSPGTSGRAYQETQYF. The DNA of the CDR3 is TGTGCCAGCAGCTCCCCCGGGACTAGCGGGAGGGCCTACCAAGAGACCCAGTACTTC.

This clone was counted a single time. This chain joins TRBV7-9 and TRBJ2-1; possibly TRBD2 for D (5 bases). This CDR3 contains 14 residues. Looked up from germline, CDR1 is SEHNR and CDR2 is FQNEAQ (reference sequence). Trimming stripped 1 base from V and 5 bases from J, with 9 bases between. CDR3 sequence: CASSLELGDNEQFF. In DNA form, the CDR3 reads TGTGCCAGCAGCTTAGAACTAGGCGACAATGAGCAGTTCTTC.

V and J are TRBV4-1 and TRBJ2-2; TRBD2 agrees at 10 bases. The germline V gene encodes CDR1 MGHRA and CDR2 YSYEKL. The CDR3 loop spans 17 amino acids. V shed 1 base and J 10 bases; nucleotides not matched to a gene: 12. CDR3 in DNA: TGCGCCAGCAGCCAAGTATTCCCAGCGGGAGGGATGGTGGAGCTGTTTTTT. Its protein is CASSQVFPAGGMVELFF.

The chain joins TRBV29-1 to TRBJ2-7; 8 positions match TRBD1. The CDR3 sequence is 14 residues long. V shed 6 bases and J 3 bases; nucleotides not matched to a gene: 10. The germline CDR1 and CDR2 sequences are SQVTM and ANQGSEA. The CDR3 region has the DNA TGCAGCGTGCTGCTCCGGGACAGGTACTACGAGCAGTACTTC. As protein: CSVLLRDRYYEQYF.

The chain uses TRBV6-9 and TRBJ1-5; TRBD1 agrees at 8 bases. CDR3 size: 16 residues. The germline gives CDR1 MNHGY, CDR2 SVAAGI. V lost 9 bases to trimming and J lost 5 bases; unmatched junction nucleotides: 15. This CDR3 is CARPRDRSSRDQPQHF. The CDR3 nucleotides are TGTGCCAGGCCTCGGGACAGGTCTTCGAGGGATCAGCCCCAGCATTTT.

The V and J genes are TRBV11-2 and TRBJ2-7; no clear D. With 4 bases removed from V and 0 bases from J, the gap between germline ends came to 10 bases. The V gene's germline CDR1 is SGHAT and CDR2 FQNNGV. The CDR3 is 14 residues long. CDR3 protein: CASSSLSLSYEQYF. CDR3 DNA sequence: TGTGCCAGCAGCTCCTTGTCCCTCTCCTACGAGCAGTACTTC.

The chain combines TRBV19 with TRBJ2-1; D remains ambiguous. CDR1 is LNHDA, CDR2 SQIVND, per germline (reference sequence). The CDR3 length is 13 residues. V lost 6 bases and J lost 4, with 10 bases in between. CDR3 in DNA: TGTGCCAGTAGGGGGAAGGAGTACAATGAGCAGTTCTTC. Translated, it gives CASRGKEYNEQFF. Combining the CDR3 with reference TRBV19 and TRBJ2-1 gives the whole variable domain DGGITQSPKYLFRKEGQNVTLSCEQNLNHDAMYWYRQDPGQGLRLIYYSQIVNDFQKGDIAEGYSVSREKKESFPLTVTSAQKNPTAFYLCASRGKEYNEQFFGPGTRLTVL.

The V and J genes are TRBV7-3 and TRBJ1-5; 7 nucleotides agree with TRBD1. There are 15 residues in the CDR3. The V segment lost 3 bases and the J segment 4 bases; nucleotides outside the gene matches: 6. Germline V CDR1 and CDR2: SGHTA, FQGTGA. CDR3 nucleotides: TGTGCCAGCAGCTTGCACAGGGGAGGAAATCAGCCCCAGCATTTT. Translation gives CASSLHRGGNQPQHF.

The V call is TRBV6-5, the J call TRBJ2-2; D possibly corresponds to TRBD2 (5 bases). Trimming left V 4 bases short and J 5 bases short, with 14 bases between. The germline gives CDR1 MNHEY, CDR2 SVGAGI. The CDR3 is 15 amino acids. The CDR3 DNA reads TGTGCCAGCAGTTTACGACCGGGAAGTACCGGGGAGCTGTTTTTT. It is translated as CASSLRPGSTGELFF.

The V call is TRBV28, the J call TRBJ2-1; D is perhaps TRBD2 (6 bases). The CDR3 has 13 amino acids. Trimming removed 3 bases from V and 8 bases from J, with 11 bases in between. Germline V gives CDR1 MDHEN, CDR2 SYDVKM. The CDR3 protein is CASSFLGEDEQFF. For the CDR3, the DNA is TGTGCCAGCAGTTTTTTGGGGGAGGATGAGCAGTTCTTC.

The CDR3 sequence: CATYEDSEAFF. CDR3 nucleotides: TGTGCCACCTACGAGGACAGTGAAGCTTTCTTT. This rearrangement joins TRBV15 to TRBJ1-1; D is perhaps TRBD1 (6 bases). CDR3 size: 11 residues. Germline loops: CDR1 LNHNV, CDR2 YYDKDF (reference sequence). V lost 8 bases, J lost 7 bases, and 11 bases lay in between.

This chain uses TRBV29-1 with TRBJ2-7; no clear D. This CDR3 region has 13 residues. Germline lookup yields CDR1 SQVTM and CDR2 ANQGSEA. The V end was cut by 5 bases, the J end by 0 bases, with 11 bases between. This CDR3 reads CSVTPGNSYEQYF. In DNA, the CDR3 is TGCAGCGTTACTCCAGGCAACTCCTACGAGCAGTACTTC.

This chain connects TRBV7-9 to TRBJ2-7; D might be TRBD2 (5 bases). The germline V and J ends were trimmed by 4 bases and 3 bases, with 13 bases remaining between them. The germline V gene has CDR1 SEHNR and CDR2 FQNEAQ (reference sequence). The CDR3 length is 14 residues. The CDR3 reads CASSSPIEGYEQYF. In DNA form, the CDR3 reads TGTGCCAGCAGCTCTCCGATTGAGGGCTACGAGCAGTACTTC.

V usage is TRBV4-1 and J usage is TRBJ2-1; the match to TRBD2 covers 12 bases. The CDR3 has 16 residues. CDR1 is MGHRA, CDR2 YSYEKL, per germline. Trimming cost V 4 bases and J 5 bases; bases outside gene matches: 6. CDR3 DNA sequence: TGCGCCAGCAGCCTTAGGACTAGCGGGGTCAACAATGAGCAGTTCTTC. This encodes CASSLRTSGVNNEQFF.

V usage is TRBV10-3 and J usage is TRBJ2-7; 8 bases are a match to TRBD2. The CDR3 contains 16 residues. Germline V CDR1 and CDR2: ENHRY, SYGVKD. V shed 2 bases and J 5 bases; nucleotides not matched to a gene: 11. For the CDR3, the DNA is TGTGCCATCAGTGAGCAGCCGGGACTAGTGGGCAACGAGCAGTACTTC. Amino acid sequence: CAISEQPGLVGNEQYF.

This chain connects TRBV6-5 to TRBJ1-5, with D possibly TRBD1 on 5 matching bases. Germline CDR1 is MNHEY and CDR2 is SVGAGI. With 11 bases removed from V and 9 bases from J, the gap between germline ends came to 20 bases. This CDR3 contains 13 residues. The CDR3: CASTPGLGAPQHF. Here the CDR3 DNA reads TGTGCCTCGACCCCGGGACTCGGCGCGCCCCAGCATTTT.

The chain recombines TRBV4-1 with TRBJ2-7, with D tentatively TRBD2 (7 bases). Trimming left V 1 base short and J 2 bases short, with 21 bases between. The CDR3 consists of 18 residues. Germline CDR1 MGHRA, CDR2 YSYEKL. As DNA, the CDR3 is TGCGCCAGCAGCCAAGTGGGGGGGCCGATCCCCTCTCCCTACGAGCAGTACTTC. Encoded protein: CASSQVGGPIPSPYEQYF.

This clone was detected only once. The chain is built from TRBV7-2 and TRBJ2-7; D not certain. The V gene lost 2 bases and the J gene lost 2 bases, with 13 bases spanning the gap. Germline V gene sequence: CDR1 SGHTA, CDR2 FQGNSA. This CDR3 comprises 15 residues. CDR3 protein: CASSLIPEFPYEQYF. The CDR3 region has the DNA TGTGCCAGCAGCTTAATACCGGAGTTTCCCTACGAGCAGTACTTC.

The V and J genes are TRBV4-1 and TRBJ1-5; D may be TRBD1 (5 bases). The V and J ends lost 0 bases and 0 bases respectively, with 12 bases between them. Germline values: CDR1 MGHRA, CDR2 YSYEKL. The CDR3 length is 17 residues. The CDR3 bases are TGCGCCAGCAGCCAAGAATTTCCAGGGACTAGCAATCAGCCCCAGCATTTT. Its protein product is CASSQEFPGTSNQPQHF.

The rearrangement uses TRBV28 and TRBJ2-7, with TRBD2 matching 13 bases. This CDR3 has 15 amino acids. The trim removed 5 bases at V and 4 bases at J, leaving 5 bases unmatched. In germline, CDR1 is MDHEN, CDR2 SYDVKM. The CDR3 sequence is CASSPGLAGDYEQYF. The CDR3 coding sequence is TGTGCCAGCAGTCCCGGACTAGCGGGAGATTACGAGCAGTACTTC.

The CDR3 spells CASSFTSETEAFF. CDR3 bases: TGTGCCAGCAGCTTTACCTCCGAGACTGAAGCTTTCTTT. The chain is built from TRBV7-9 and TRBJ1-1; no firm D call. The germline V gene encodes CDR1 SEHNR and CDR2 FQNEAQ (reference sequence). The CDR3 is 13 amino acids. Deletions cut 3 bases from V and 5 bases from J, with 10 bases between. Supplemented by reference TRBV7-9 and TRBJ1-1, the full variable domain reads DTGVSQNPRHKITKRGQNVTFRCDPISEHNRLYWYRQTLGQGPEFLTYFQNEAQLEKSRLLSDRFSAERPKGSFSTLEIQRTEQGDSAMYLCASSFTSETEAFFGQGTRLTVV.

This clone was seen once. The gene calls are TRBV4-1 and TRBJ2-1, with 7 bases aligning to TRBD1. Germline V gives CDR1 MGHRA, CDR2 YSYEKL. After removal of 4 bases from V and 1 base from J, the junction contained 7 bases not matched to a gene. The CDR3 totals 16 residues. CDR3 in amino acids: CASSLDSGGSYNEQFF. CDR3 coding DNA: TGCGCCAGCAGCCTAGACTCAGGGGGATCCTACAATGAGCAGTTCTTC.

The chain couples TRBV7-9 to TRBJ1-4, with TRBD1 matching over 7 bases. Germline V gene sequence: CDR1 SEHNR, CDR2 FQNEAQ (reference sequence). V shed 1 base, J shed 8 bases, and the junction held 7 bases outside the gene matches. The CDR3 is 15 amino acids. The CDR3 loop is CASSLVDREGEKLFF. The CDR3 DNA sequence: TGTGCCAGCAGCTTAGTTGACAGGGAGGGGGAAAAACTGTTTTTT.